This T cell receptor (beta chain) was recorded in a study of T cell responses to AZD1222 COVID-19 vaccine. The V end lost 2 bases, the J end lost 2 bases, and 10 bases lay between the germline ends. Germline values: CDR1 MNHEY, CDR2 SVGAGI. This CDR3 is 14 amino acids long. Assay used: immunoSEQ multiplex PCR; TCRdb lists only in-frame clones, some missing. This sample carries roughly 75,000 clones, around 87% of them seen once, and the ten largest clones take 18%. This receptor was taken from an adult who received the AZD1222 COVID-19 vaccine. The input for sequencing was peripheral blood, taken 28 days after the second AZD1222 dose. V usage is TRBV6-5 and J usage is TRBJ2-7; possibly TRBD1 for D (5 bases). In DNA form, the CDR3 reads TGTGCCAGCAGTTACAGGGGTCTGGCCTACGAGCAGTACTTC. It specifies CASSYRGLAYEQYF.